This record concerns one T cell receptor beta chain sequence. This CDR3 spans 16 amino acids. The germline gives CDR1 MNHEY, CDR2 SVGAGI. Losses at the gene ends were 2 bases for V and 4 bases for J; bases not matched to a gene: 8. The data were produced by immunoSEQ multiplex PCR, yet TCRdb's version contains in-frame clones alone and is incomplete. This sample has about 64,000 clones; over 60% occur once, and the top ten carry about 1%. These data belong to a study of memory CD4+ T cells and cytomegalovirus serostatus. The sort gate was single viable CD3+CD4+CD8-CD45RO+ cells for memory CD4+ T cells.

Sequencing used memory CD4+ T cells from blood. V and J are TRBV6-5 and TRBJ2-5; 9 nucleotides line up with TRBD2. This receptor was taken from an adult in good health and CMV-seronegative. The CDR3 is CASSYRGAGGIETQYF. Written as DNA, the CDR3 is TGTGCCAGCAGTTACCGTGGGGCGGGAGGGATAGAGACCCAGTACTTC.